The 25 T cell receptor beta chains given below trace back to one sample, sequenced in a study of a mutant IDH1 vaccine in newly diagnosed glioma. These receptors have no identified antigens. The time point was: week 23, last vaccination. The investigators gave 300 ug of mutant IDH1 20-mer peptide in each vaccine dose, together with topical imiquimod. Libraries were prepared by immunoSEQ multiplex PCR; TCRdb keeps only in-frame clonotypes and omits some of them. The data contain about 38,000 clones, 81% of them singletons. The sequenced sample was PBMCs, obtained from a glioma patient whose treatment included an IDH1 peptide vaccine. The receptor set was obtained from a man aged 40-50 years with glioma.

The chain recombines TRBV6-1 with TRBJ2-7; 11 bases are a match to TRBD2. This CDR3 is built from 15 residues. Trimming took 6 bases from V and 0 from J; bases not matched to a gene: 4. CDR1 is MNHNS, CDR2 SASEGT, per germline. CDR3 amino acids: CASSAGTSGSYEQYF. The CDR3, as DNA: TGTGCCAGCAGCGCCGGGACTAGCGGCTCCTACGAGCAGTACTTC.

The chain carries TRBV19 and TRBJ1-1; TRBD1 is a possible D gene (5 bases). This CDR3 spans 12 amino acids. Trimming removed 3 bases from V and 5 bases from J, with 7 bases in between. Germline V lookup: CDR1 LNHDA, CDR2 SQIVND (reference sequence). The CDR3 coding sequence is TGTGCCAGTAGTATTGCAGGGACTGAAGCTTTCTTT. This translates into CASSIAGTEAFF.

The chain uses TRBV18 and TRBJ2-7, with a weak D call TRBD1 (6 bases). This CDR3 has 15 amino acids. Germline CDR1 KGHSH, CDR2 LQKENI. The V and J ends lost 6 bases and 0 bases respectively, with 15 bases between them. The CDR3 protein is CASSPGGGSSYEQYF. The CDR3 DNA reads TGTGCCAGCTCGCCTGGGGGCGGTAGCTCCTACGAGCAGTACTTC.

The rearrangement joins TRBV10-3 to TRBJ1-3; D gene ambiguous. The CDR3 is 16 residues long. V was pared by 0 bases and J by 0 bases, with 9 bases between. CDR1 and CDR2 from the germline V gene are ENHRY and SYGVKD. Here the CDR3 DNA reads TGTGCCATCAGTGAGTCTCTGCAGACCTCTGGAAACACCATATATTTT. Translated: CAISESLQTSGNTIYF.

J is TRBJ1-1 and V is TRBV30; TRBD1 aligns across 8 bases. Germline CDR1 is GTSNPN and CDR2 is SVGIG (reference sequence). V trimming: 2 bases; J trimming: 1 base; junction bases outside the gene matches: 12. The CDR3 covers 17 residues. The CDR3 reads CAWSIVQGARRNTEAFF. CDR3 DNA: TGTGCCTGGAGTATAGTGCAGGGGGCACGTCGGAACACTGAAGCTTTCTTT.

V usage is TRBV7-2 and J usage is TRBJ2-3; 9 positions agree with TRBD2. The trim removed 1 base at V and 5 bases at J, leaving 7 bases unmatched. There are 16 residues in the CDR3. Germline lookup yields CDR1 SGHTA and CDR2 FQGNSA. CDR3 DNA sequence: TGTGCCAGCAGCTTAGTGTCAGCGGGGGGAAGAGATACGCAGTATTTT. Its translation is CASSLVSAGGRDTQYF.

This clone appeared a single time. The V and J genes are TRBV2 and TRBJ1-5; 10 bases map to TRBD1. There are 14 residues in the CDR3. The V gene's germline CDR1 is SNHLY and CDR2 FYNNEI. V trimming: 6 bases; J trimming: 4 bases; junction bases outside the gene matches: 3. The CDR3 reads CASSGQGVNQPQHF. The CDR3 nucleotides read TGTGCCAGCAGCGGACAGGGGGTTAATCAGCCCCAGCATTTT.

V is TRBV7-9 and J is TRBJ2-3; 9 nucleotides line up with TRBD2. This CDR3 has 15 amino acids. CDR1 is SEHNR, CDR2 FQNEAQ, per germline (reference sequence). The V and J ends lost 5 bases and 0 bases, in that order; junction bases with no gene match: 3. DNA of the CDR3: TGTGCCAGCAGCCCTAGCGGGATTAGCACAGATACGCAGTATTTT. This encodes CASSPSGISTDTQYF.

This sequence joins TRBV29-1 and TRBJ2-3; maybe TRBD1 (6 bases). CDR1 and CDR2 from the germline V gene are SQVTM and ANQGSEA. The CDR3 runs 13 residues. The V gene lost 5 bases and the J gene lost 1 base, with 10 bases spanning the gap. In nucleotides, the CDR3 is TGCAGCGTTATCAGGGGCGGCACAGATACGCAGTATTTT. This encodes CSVIRGGTDTQYF.

The chain recombines TRBV20-1 with TRBJ2-7; D uncertain. CDR3 length equals 11 residues. Trimming took 1 base from V and 4 from J, leaving 5 bases between them. Germline assignment: CDR1 DFQATT and CDR2 SNEGSKA (reference sequence). The CDR3 DNA reads as TGCAGTGCTAGAGTAGGGTACGAGCAGTACTTC. Protein product: CSARVGYEQYF.

This clone was observed a few times. The chain uses TRBV6-1 and TRBJ2-5; 14 bases are shared with TRBD2. The V segment lost 3 bases and the J segment 4 bases; nucleotides outside the gene matches: 1. CDR1 is MNHNS and CDR2 is SASEGT in the germline V gene. The CDR3 covers 15 residues. The CDR3 here is CASSETSGGAETQYF. The CDR3 DNA reads as TGTGCCAGCAGTGAGACTAGCGGGGGGGCAGAGACCCAGTACTTC.

The chain carries TRBV5-6 and TRBJ2-7, with D possibly matching TRBD1 (6 bases). Germline CDR1 and CDR2: SGHDT and YYEEEE. V was pared by 2 bases and J by 6 bases, with 15 bases between. This CDR3 contains 14 residues. The CDR3 loop is CASSFGLPGVEQYF. The CDR3 DNA reads as TGTGCCAGCAGCTTCGGGCTGCCAGGGGTCGAGCAGTACTTC.

The CDR3 region has the DNA TGTGCCAGCTCGACGTTCGGGACAGCGCACTCTGGAAACACCATATATTTT. As protein: CASSTFGTAHSGNTIYF. The chain carries TRBV18 and TRBJ1-3; 7 bases are a match to TRBD1. V dropped 6 bases and J dropped 0; count of bases not matched to a gene: 11. CDR1 is KGHSH, CDR2 LQKENI, per germline. This CDR3 spans 17 amino acids.

This rearrangement joins TRBV16 to TRBJ1-6; D unresolved. Deletions cut 4 bases from V and 4 bases from J, with 14 bases between. The CDR3 length is 16 residues. Germline CDR1 reads KGHSY; CDR2 reads FQNENV. CDR3 DNA: TGTGCCAGCAGCCCGAGGGCCGCTCCATATAATTCACCCCTCCACTTT. It encodes CASSPRAAPYNSPLHF.

The chain employs TRBV7-9 and TRBJ2-5, with TRBD1 as a possible D gene (6 bases). The DNA end is a closer match to TRBJ2-7, so the J assignment may be wrong. Germline-derived CDR1 and CDR2 are SEHNR and FQNEAQ (reference sequence). The CDR3 contains 14 residues. The CDR3 sequence is CASSPWDNSYEQYF. Here the CDR3 DNA reads TGTGCCAGCAGCCCCTGGGACAACTCCTACGAGCAGTACTTC.

This rearrangement joins TRBV10-1 to TRBJ1-5; TRBD1 matches at 8 bases. The CDR3 runs 16 residues. Germline CDR1 reads WNHNN; CDR2 reads SYGVQD (reference sequence). The V and J ends lost 7 bases and 0 bases, in that order; junction bases with no gene match: 8. CDR3 DNA sequence: TGCGCCAGCACCGGAAGGACAGGGTTTAGCAATCAGCCCCAGCATTTT. Its protein is CASTGRTGFSNQPQHF.

J is TRBJ1-6 and V is TRBV25-1; no clear D gene. V was clipped by 0 bases and J by 9 bases, with 12 bases between them. Germline V gene lookup returns CDR1 MGHDK and CDR2 SYGVNS. The CDR3 spans 15 residues. In DNA form, the CDR3 reads TGTGCCAGCAGTGAATATCGAGGCAGCTCTTCACCCCTCCACTTT. The encoded protein is CASSEYRGSSSPLHF. Drawing the rest from reference TRBV25-1 and TRBJ1-6, the complete variable domain is EADIYQTPRYLVIGTGKKITLECSQTMGHDKMYWYQQDPGMELHLIHYSYGVNSTEKGDLSSESTVSRIRTEHFPLTLESARPSHTSQYLCASSEYRGSSSPLHFGNGTRLTVT.

The chain has TRBV9 and TRBJ1-4, with 8 bases lining up with TRBD1. V gave up 5 bases and J gave up 5 bases; unmatched junction bases: 5. The CDR3 covers 14 residues. The V gene's germline CDR1 is SGDLS and CDR2 YYNGEE. CDR3 sequence (DNA): TGTGCCAGCAGTCAGGGGGCCTTAAATGAAAAACTGTTTTTT. This gives the protein CASSQGALNEKLFF.

V gene TRBV9 combines with J gene TRBJ1-4; D may be TRBD1 (5 bases). Germline CDR1 SGDLS, CDR2 YYNGEE. V gave up 0 bases and J gave up 7 bases, with 13 bases separating them. The CDR3 has 15 residues. The CDR3 loop is CASSVDGGVTEKLFF. The CDR3 DNA sequence: TGTGCCAGCAGCGTAGATGGGGGGGTTACTGAAAAACTGTTTTTT.

The chain carries TRBV14 and TRBJ1-2; 9 bases align to TRBD1. Germline trimming cut 6 bases from V and 3 bases from J; bases unmatched to any gene: 5. CDR1 is SGHDN and CDR2 is FVKESK in the germline V gene. This CDR3 is built from 14 residues. This chain's CDR3 is CASSRTGGYYGYTF. CDR3 in DNA: TGTGCCAGCAGTCGCACAGGGGGCTACTATGGCTACACCTTC.

The chain joins TRBV30 to TRBJ1-5, with 7 bases identical to TRBD1. Trimming cost V 5 bases and J 6 bases; bases outside gene matches: 7. This CDR3 spans 13 amino acids. The germline V gene encodes CDR1 GTSNPN and CDR2 SVGIG (reference sequence). In DNA form, the CDR3 reads TGTGCCTGGGCGCCAGGGGGTGGTCAGCCCCAGCATTTT. This gives the protein CAWAPGGGQPQHF.

The chain has TRBV6-5 and TRBJ1-5; possible D gene TRBD1, 6 bases. From germline, CDR1 is MNHEY and CDR2 SVGAGI. The V end was cut by 3 bases, the J end by 7 bases, with 13 bases between. The CDR3 covers 14 residues. The CDR3 spells CASSYSRGQQPQHF. CDR3 DNA: TGTGCCAGCAGTTATTCCAGGGGTCAGCAGCCCCAGCATTTT.

The chain has TRBV5-1 and TRBJ1-4; no firm D call. The CDR3 contains 15 residues. Deletions cut 0 bases from V and 8 bases from J, with 14 bases between. Germline V CDR1 and CDR2: SGHRS, YFSETQ. Here the CDR3 DNA reads TGCGCCAGCAGCTTGGCAAATTCCGGACCAGAAAAACTGTTTTTT. This gives the protein CASSLANSGPEKLFF.

Comment on this clone: The sample contains more than one DNA sequence encoding this CDR3. The chain combines TRBV5-8 with TRBJ1-6; no reliable D call. The CDR3 runs to 14 residues. V dropped 0 bases and J dropped 10 bases, with 11 bases sitting between them. CDR1 SGHTS and CDR2 YDEGEE come from the germline V gene. Here the CDR3 DNA reads TGTGCCAGCAGCTTGGGAGGGTCCAACTCACCCCTCCACTTT. This sequence encodes CASSLGGSNSPLHF.

This clone has just one count. The gene calls are TRBV19 and TRBJ2-7; TRBD2 is a possible D gene (5 bases). Between the trimmed V and J ends, which lost 4 bases and 2 bases, there was a span of 9 bases. CDR1 and CDR2 from the germline V gene are LNHDA and SQIVND (reference sequence). This CDR3 is built from 13 residues. The CDR3 DNA is TGTGCCAGTAGTAGGACCGGGGCCTACGAGCAGTACTTC. Protein: CASSRTGAYEQYF.